The T cell receptor beta chain under discussion was sequenced for a study of shared clonotypes between healthy human individuals. Using approximately 200 ng DNA, 30,000 or so T cell genomes, the sorted-subset replicate PCRs were run. Using immunoSEQ multiplex PCR, the repertoire was profiled, and TCRdb retains in-frame clones only, with some absent. The sample lists hundreds of thousands of clones, 95% to 98% occurring once. V was clipped by 3 bases and J by 3 bases, with 11 bases between them. CDR1 is MNHEY, CDR2 SMNVEV, per germline (reference sequence). This CDR3 has 14 residues. Naive CD8 cells comprised CD45RO-negative, CCR7-positively selected cells, excluding terminally differentiated effector memory CD45RA+ cells.

This chain joins TRBV27 and TRBJ1-2; D remains unclear. The source is a man under 40 in good health. The sequencing sample was made of naive CD8+ T cells sorted from blood. CDR3 sequence (DNA): TGTGCCAGCAGTTTCGCCGGAGGGCACTATGGCTACACCTTC. It translates to CASSFAGGHYGYTF.